Detailed here is one T cell receptor (beta chain). The CDR3 covers 15 residues. With 3 bases removed from V and 3 bases from J, the gap between germline ends came to 15 bases. Germline V gene sequence: CDR1 SGHRS, CDR2 YFSETQ. The source of the sample is a study of cytomegalovirus exposure and HLA in healthy donors. Amplification used 60 Vbeta primers and 13 Jbeta primers. Sequenced by immunoSEQ multiplex PCR; TCRdb stores in-frame clones only, minus some. The data show around 71,000 clones, with under 70% seen just once and around 5.8% held by the top ten. The material sequenced was PBMCs. The chain carries TRBV5-1 and TRBJ1-1, with D possibly TRBD1 on 5 matching bases. This clonotype originated in a young man in good health and CMV-seropositive. CDR3 loop: CASSSLQAWDTEAFF. Here the CDR3 DNA reads TGCGCCAGCAGCTCCTTACAGGCTTGGGACACTGAAGCTTTCTTT.